This section outlines one T cell receptor beta chain sequence together with its context. This record comes from a study of blood T cell repertoires in COVID-19. Study overall: Acute-phase and convalescent COVID-19 samples originated in the United States, Italy and Spain. Sample material is recorded as cDNA or gDNA derived from T cells, B-cell-depleted T cells, or PBMCs.

In the original processing: How many nucleated cells were present was estimated from reference gene primer amplification. Assay: immunoSEQ multiplex PCR; the TCRdb copy retains only in-frame clones and omits some. The DNA was the basis for D and trimming; V, J and clone size are from that table. The table shows about 220,000 clones, with around 80% occurring only once. Germline CDR1 and CDR2: MNHEY and SMNVEV (reference sequence). V gave up 8 bases and J gave up 4 bases, with 11 bases separating them. The CDR3 consists of 12 residues. This chain links TRBV27 with TRBJ1-2; a possible D gene is TRBD1 (5 bases). The source of this sequence is a human donor in a cohort sampled during active COVID-19. Sequencing was done on a sample of peripheral blood. CDR3 region: CASRTSPYGYTF. As DNA, the CDR3 is TGTGCCAGCCGGACATCCCCCTATGGCTACACCTTC.